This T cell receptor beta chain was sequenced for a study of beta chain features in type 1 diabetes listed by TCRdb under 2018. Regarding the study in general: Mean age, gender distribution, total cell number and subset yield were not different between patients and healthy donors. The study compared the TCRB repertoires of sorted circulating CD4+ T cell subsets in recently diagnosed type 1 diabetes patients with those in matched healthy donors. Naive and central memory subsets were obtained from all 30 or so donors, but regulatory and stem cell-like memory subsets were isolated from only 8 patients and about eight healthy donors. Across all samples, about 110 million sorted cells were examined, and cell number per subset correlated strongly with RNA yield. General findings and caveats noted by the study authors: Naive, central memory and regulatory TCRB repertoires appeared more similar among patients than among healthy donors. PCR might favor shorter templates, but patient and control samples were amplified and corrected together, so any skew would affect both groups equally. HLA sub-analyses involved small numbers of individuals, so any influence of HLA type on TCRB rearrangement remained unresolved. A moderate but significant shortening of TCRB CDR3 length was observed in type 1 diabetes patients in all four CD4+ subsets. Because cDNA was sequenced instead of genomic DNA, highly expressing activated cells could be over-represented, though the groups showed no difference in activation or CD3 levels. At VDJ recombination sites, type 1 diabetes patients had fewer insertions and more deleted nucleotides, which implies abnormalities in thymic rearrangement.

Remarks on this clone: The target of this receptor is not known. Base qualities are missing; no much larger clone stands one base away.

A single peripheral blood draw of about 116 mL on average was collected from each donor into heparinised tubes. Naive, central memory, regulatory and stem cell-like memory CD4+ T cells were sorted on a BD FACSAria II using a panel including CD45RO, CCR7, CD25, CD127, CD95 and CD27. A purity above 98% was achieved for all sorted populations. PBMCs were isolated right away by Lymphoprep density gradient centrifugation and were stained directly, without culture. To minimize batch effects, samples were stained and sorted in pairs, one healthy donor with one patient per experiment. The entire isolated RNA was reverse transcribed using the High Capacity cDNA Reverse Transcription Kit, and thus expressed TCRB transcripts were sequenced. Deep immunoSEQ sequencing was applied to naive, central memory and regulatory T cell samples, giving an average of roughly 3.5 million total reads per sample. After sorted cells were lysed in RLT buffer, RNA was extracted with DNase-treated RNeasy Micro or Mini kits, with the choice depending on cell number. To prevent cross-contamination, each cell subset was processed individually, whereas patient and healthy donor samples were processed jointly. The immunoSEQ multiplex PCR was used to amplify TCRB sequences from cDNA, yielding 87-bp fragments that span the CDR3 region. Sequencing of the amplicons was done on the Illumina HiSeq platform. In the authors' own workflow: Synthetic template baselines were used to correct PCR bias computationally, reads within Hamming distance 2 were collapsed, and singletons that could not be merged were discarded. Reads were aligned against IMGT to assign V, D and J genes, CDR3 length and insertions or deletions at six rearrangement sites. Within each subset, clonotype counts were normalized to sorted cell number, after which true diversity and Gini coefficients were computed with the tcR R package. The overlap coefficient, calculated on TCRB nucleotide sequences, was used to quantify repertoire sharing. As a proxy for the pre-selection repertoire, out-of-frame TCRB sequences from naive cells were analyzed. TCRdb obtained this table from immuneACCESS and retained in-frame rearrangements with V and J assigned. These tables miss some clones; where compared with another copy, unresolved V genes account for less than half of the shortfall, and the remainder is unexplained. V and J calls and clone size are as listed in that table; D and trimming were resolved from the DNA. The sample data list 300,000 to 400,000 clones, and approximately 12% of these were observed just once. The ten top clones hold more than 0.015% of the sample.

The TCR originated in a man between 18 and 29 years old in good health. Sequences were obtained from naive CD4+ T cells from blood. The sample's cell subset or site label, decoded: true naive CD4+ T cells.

The bases read TGTGCCAGCAGTCCGCGCGGGACCGGAAACACCATATATTTT. Translated, it reads CASSPRGTGNTIYF. Recombination connected TRBV6-6 to TRBJ1-3; the best D guess is TRBD1, with 5 bases matching. Measured from the cysteine to the phenylalanine, the CDR3 is 14 residues long. The entry retains the CDR3 DNA only, 42 bases that are in frame from base 1. CDR1 MNHNY and CDR2 SVGAGI are derived from the germline V gene (reference sequence). V loses 5 bases, J loses 4 bases, and the germline ends lie 12 bases apart.